These 11 T cell receptor beta chains share one sample of origin, sequenced in a study of CD8 T cells in Susac syndrome. RNA amounts of roughly 0.45 to 1 ug underwent reverse transcription with random hexamers. Each CDR3 protein is one row after TCRdb ran MiXCR on the immunoSEQ multiplex PCR reads. The table lists approximately 190,000 distinct CDR3 sequences, more than 85% of them singletons, with approximately 0.09% in the top ten. Material for sequencing was CD4+ T cells from PBMCs. These receptors were obtained from a human donor with Susac syndrome.

This rearrangement joins TRBV7-2 to TRBJ2-1; TRBD1 is a possible D gene (6 bases). Germline V CDR1 and CDR2: SGHTA, FQGNSA. V shed 6 bases and J shed 6 bases, with 18 bases lying between them. The CDR3 contains 15 residues. The CDR3 nucleotides read TGTGCCAGCAGACAAGGGGGAGCGTCCACCAATGAGCAGTTCTTC. This sequence encodes CASRQGGASTNEQFF.

V gene TRBV5-1 combines with J gene TRBJ2-1; 7 bases match TRBD2. The germline V gene encodes CDR1 SGHRS and CDR2 YFSETQ. The V segment lost 1 base and the J segment 10 bases; nucleotides outside the gene matches: 11. This CDR3 has 15 amino acids. This CDR3 is CASSLRGGGDKEQFF. For the CDR3, the DNA is TGCGCCAGCAGCTTGCGCGGGGGAGGTGATAAGGAGCAGTTCTTC.

The chain couples TRBV7-8 to TRBJ2-1; 9 bases line up with TRBD2. CDR3 length: 18 residues. The germline V gene has CDR1 SGHVS and CDR2 FQNEAQ. The V segment lost 5 bases and the J segment 7 bases; nucleotides outside the gene matches: 18. The CDR3 protein is CASSVRWPSGTLGNEQFF. CDR3 coding DNA: TGTGCCAGCAGCGTCAGATGGCCTAGCGGGACACTCGGGAATGAGCAGTTCTTC.

The chain carries TRBV28 and TRBJ1-1, with TRBD1 as a possible D gene (6 bases). The CDR3 sequence is 13 residues long. Germline assignment: CDR1 MDHEN and CDR2 SYDVKM. The V end lost 8 bases, the J end lost 1 base, and 11 bases lay between the germline ends. For the CDR3, the DNA is TGTGCCAGCGAGCGACAGGAGAACACTGAAGCTTTCTTT. Its protein is CASERQENTEAFF.

This chain's CDR3 is CSVDGLHEQYF. The CDR3, as DNA: TGCAGCGTTGATGGCCTCCACGAGCAGTACTTC. This chain links TRBV29-1 with TRBJ2-7; no clear D gene. Trimming removed 3 bases from V and 5 bases from J, with 8 bases in between. Germline assignment: CDR1 SQVTM and CDR2 ANQGSEA. CDR3 size: 11 residues.

The chain couples TRBV30 to TRBJ2-7; D is possibly TRBD2 (5 bases). Trimming pared 3 bases from V and 3 bases from J, leaving 12 bases between. This CDR3 has 13 amino acids. CDR1 and CDR2 from the germline V gene are GTSNPN and SVGIG (reference sequence). Written as DNA, the CDR3 is TGTGCCTGGAGCGGCGGGCAATACTACGAGCAGTACTTC. Protein product: CAWSGGQYYEQYF.

Turning to this clonotype: The germline gene is not matched at one end of the junction; a read error may be the cause. This chain uses TRBV6-5 with TRBJ2-5; D is tentatively TRBD1 or TRBD2 (5 bases each). Looked up from germline, CDR1 is MNHEY and CDR2 is SVGAGI. The CDR3 length is 13 residues. The CDR3 nucleotides read TGTGCCAGCAGTTTCGGGGACCAAGAGGCCCAGTACTTC. It specifies CASSFGDQEAQYF.

V and J are TRBV6-5 and TRBJ1-2; TRBD1 matches at 11 bases. Germline CDR1 and CDR2: MNHEY and SVGAGI. The CDR3 totals 15 residues. Germline trimming cut 7 bases from V and 7 bases from J; bases unmatched to any gene: 11. This CDR3 is CASTLKTGTGGGYTF. The CDR3 DNA reads TGTGCCAGCACCCTTAAAACCGGGACAGGGGGTGGCTACACCTTC.

This chain uses TRBV23-1 with TRBJ2-7; 11 nucleotides align to TRBD2. TRBV23-1 is an open reading frame whose function is uncertain. J lost 1 base, V lost 6 bases, and 14 bases had no gene match. This CDR3 has 18 residues. CDR3 DNA: TGCGCCAGCAGACATTGGACTAGCGGGCCAAAGCAGTCCTACGAGCAGTACTTC. As protein: CASRHWTSGPKQSYEQYF.

CDR3 residues: CASSSQTSANTGELFF. The CDR3, as DNA: TGTGCCAGCAGCTCACAGACTAGCGCGAACACCGGGGAGCTGTTTTTT. The rearrangement links TRBV7-3 to TRBJ2-2, with 8 positions matching TRBD2. With 4 bases clipped from V and 0 bases from J, the junction kept 4 bases outside the gene matches. The CDR3 totals 16 residues. In germline, CDR1 is SGHTA, CDR2 FQGTGA. Complete variable domain (other parts from reference TRBV7-3 and TRBJ2-2): GAGVSQTPSNKVTEKGKYVELRCDPISGHTALYWYRQSLGQGPEFLIYFQGTGAADDSGLPNDRFFAVRPEGSVSTLKIQRTERGDSAVYLCASSSQTSANTGELFFGEGSRLTVL.

V gene TRBV6-6 combines with J gene TRBJ1-1; D is undetermined. The CDR3 spans 12 residues. Germline V gives CDR1 MNHNY, CDR2 SVGAGI (reference sequence). Trimming removed 4 bases from V and 5 bases from J, with 8 bases in between. The CDR3 loop reads CASSSSGTEAFF. The CDR3, as DNA: TGTGCCAGCAGTTCCTCCGGAACTGAAGCTTTCTTT.